The 5 T cell receptor beta chains given below trace back to one sample, sequenced in a study of regulatory T cells in long-lasting Graves disease (dated by TCRdb to about 2021). This specimen's time point label, per the study, means: persistent/refractory GD, antithyroid drugs over 5 years with positive TRAb. RNA was extracted from PBMCs in TRIzol for both TCR sequencing and RNA sequencing. The library was made by multiplex PCR. Instrument on record: Illumina HiSeq 4000. To build TCR beta libraries, CDR3 regions were amplified by Arm-PCR using iRepertoire HTBI primers. The public reads were quality trimmed at Q25 with fastp and then assembled into clones with MiXCR by TCRdb, keeping productive beta chains. Rows matching on CDR3 protein sequence are summarized as one entry with the most common DNA and genes. This sample comprises hundreds of thousands of distinct CDR3 sequences, roughly 20% of them detected only once. The ten largest clonotypes hold 7.8% of the sample.

Specimen: peripheral blood mononuclear cells (PBMCs), collected when the disease was refractory, from a patient treated with antithyroid drugs. The receptors come from a female donor with Graves disease.

V usage is TRBV6-2 or TRBV6-3 and J usage is TRBJ1-4; D ambiguous. The CDR3 runs to 15 residues. Germline V gene lookup returns CDR1 MNHEY and CDR2 SVGEGT. V was pared by 1 base and J by 1 base, with 7 bases between. The CDR3 DNA is TGTGCCAGCAGTTACTTGCCCAGAACTAATGAAAAACTGTTTTTT. It codes for CASSYLPRTNEKLFF.

In its sample, this clonotype was seen a few times. The rearrangement uses TRBV6-2 or TRBV6-3 and TRBJ2-6; D remains ambiguous. The CDR3 has 16 residues. The ends were cut back, 0 bases at V and 2 bases at J, with 8 bases in the middle. CDR1 and CDR2 (germline): MNHEY, SVGEGT. The CDR3 DNA reads TGTGCCAGCAGTTACTCGACCATTACTGGGGCCAACGTCCTGACTTTC. This codes for CASSYSTITGANVLTF.

Ten or more counts support this clonotype. This sequence joins TRBV12-3 or TRBV12-4 and TRBJ2-5, with 11 bases matching TRBD2. With 5 bases clipped from V and 1 base from J, the junction kept 6 bases outside the gene matches. This CDR3 spans 16 amino acids. The CDR3 DNA reads TGTGCCAGCAGTGATATGACTAGCGGGATCCAAGAGACCCAGTACTTC. It is translated as CASSDMTSGIQETQYF.

This clonotype occurred a few times. V usage is TRBV6-2 or TRBV6-3 and J usage is TRBJ2-2, with 7 bases aligning to TRBD2. The CDR3 length is 17 residues. V was pared by 7 bases and J by 7 bases, with 18 bases of the junction left unmatched. Germline CDR1 MNHEY, CDR2 SVGEGT. CDR3 region: CASIRMGFGLAGGELFF. CDR3 nucleotide sequence: TGTGCCAGCATCCGAATGGGATTTGGTTTAGCGGGCGGGGAGCTGTTTTTT.

The sample holds one count of this clonotype. Lacking the conserved final phenylalanine or tryptophan, this CDR3 likely reflects a read error. V usage is TRBV7-9 and J usage is TRBJ1-2; tentative D call: TRBD1 (6 bases). This CDR3 region has 13 residues. V was trimmed by 5 bases and J by 8 bases, leaving 15 bases between them. Germline CDR1 and CDR2: SEHNR and FQNEAQ (reference sequence). CDR3 residues: CASSLEGGGGYTL. In DNA form, the CDR3 reads TGTGCCAGCAGCCTCGAGGGGGGAGGAGGCTACACCTTA.